The 12 T cell receptor beta chains given below trace back to one sample, sequenced in a study of cytomegalovirus exposure and HLA in healthy donors. The PCR ran on 60 Vbeta and 13 Jbeta primers. The protocol was immunoSEQ multiplex PCR, while the TCRdb copy is restricted to in-frame clones and leaves out a portion. In total, the table holds 140,000 or so clones. Sequenced input: PBMCs. The receptors come from a male donor in good health and CMV-seronegative.

CDR3 in amino acids: CASSLGTSGRGEQYF. The CDR3 region has the DNA TGTGCCAGCAGTTTAGGGACTAGCGGGAGGGGGGAGCAGTACTTC. The chain combines TRBV28 with TRBJ2-7; TRBD2 matches at 16 bases. CDR1 is MDHEN, CDR2 SYDVKM, per germline. The J segment lost 7 bases and the V segment lost 2 bases, leaving 2 bases of the junction unmatched. The CDR3 is 15 residues long.

The V and J genes are TRBV19 and TRBJ2-1; 9 bases are a match to TRBD2. V shed 7 bases and J 3 bases; nucleotides not matched to a gene: 4. CDR1 is LNHDA and CDR2 is SQIVND in the germline V gene (reference sequence). The CDR3 runs 14 residues. CDR3 in amino acids: CASTRTSVYNEQFF. The CDR3 nucleotides read TGTGCCAGTACCCGGACTAGCGTCTACAATGAGCAGTTCTTC. Full variable domain (outside the CDR3, taken from reference TRBV19 and TRBJ2-1): DGGITQSPKYLFRKEGQNVTLSCEQNLNHDAMYWYRQDPGQGLRLIYYSQIVNDFQKGDIAEGYSVSREKKESFPLTVTSAQKNPTAFYLCASTRTSVYNEQFFGPGTRLTVL.

Written as DNA, the CDR3 is TGCGCCAGCGTAACAGGGAGCGGAGAATCACCCCTCCACTTT. As protein: CASVTGSGESPLHF. V is TRBV10-1 and J is TRBJ1-6; TRBD1 is a possible D gene (6 bases). Germline CDR1 is WNHNN and CDR2 is SYGVQD (reference sequence). Between the trimmed V and J ends, which lost 8 bases and 10 bases, there was a span of 18 bases. The CDR3 length is 14 residues.

This chain joins TRBV18 and TRBJ1-4; D perhaps matches TRBD1 (5 bases). The CDR3 extends over 15 amino acids. Trimming removed 3 bases from V and 4 bases from J, with 12 bases in between. From germline, CDR1 is KGHSH and CDR2 LQKENI. The CDR3 nucleotides are TGTGCCAGCTCACCCCCTGGGGGGGGTAATGAAAAACTGTTTTTT. Translating it yields CASSPPGGGNEKLFF.

The chain combines TRBV2 with TRBJ1-4; D uncertain. Trimming removed 5 bases at V and 10 bases at J, with 17 bases between. Germline V gene data show CDR1 as SNHLY and CDR2 as FYNNEI. This CDR3 has 14 amino acids. The CDR3 here is CASSSGVSERKLFF. CDR3 coding DNA: TGTGCCAGCAGTTCCGGGGTCTCAGAAAGAAAACTGTTTTTT.

The V and J genes are TRBV9 and TRBJ2-2, with a possible D match to TRBD1 (6 bases). Germline V gene sequence: CDR1 SGDLS, CDR2 YYNGEE. V was trimmed by 2 bases and J by 7 bases, leaving 9 bases between them. This CDR3 spans 13 amino acids. DNA of the CDR3: TGTGCCAGCAGCGTCCAGGGGAGCGGGGAGCTGTTTTTT. The encoded protein is CASSVQGSGELFF.

CDR3 amino acids: CASSPGRVQPQHF. As DNA, the CDR3 is TGTGCCAGCAGTCCTGGGAGGGTTCAGCCCCAGCATTTT. V usage is TRBV6-5 and J usage is TRBJ1-5; no firm D call. V was pared by 5 bases and J by 6 bases, with 11 bases between. This CDR3 is 13 amino acids long. From germline, CDR1 is MNHEY and CDR2 SVGAGI.

CDR3 protein: CASSVMDGEEETQYF. The CDR3 coding sequence is TGTGCCAGCAGTGTCATGGACGGGGAAGAAGAGACCCAGTACTTC. The genes are TRBV6-1 and TRBJ2-5; D possibly corresponds to TRBD2 (5 bases). CDR1 and CDR2 (germline): MNHNS, SASEGT. The CDR3 totals 15 residues. Trimming took 4 bases from V and 3 from J, leaving 15 bases between them.

V gene TRBV27 combines with J gene TRBJ2-7; maybe TRBD2 (6 bases). This CDR3 spans 14 amino acids. CDR1 is MNHEY, CDR2 SMNVEV, per germline (reference sequence). The V end was cut by 5 bases, the J end by 2 bases, with 13 bases between. The CDR3 is CASSPRRETYEQYF. The CDR3 nucleotides read TGTGCCAGCAGTCCCCGCCGGGAGACCTACGAGCAGTACTTC.

The chain recombines TRBV13 with TRBJ1-1; tentative D call: TRBD1 (5 bases). Germline V gene lookup returns CDR1 PRHDT and CDR2 FYEKMQ (reference sequence). V was cut by 8 bases and J by 8 bases, with 12 bases left in between. The CDR3 totals 11 residues. DNA of the CDR3: TGTGCCAGCGGACGACAGAAAGAAGCTTTCTTT. This translates into CASGRQKEAFF.

V is TRBV18 and J is TRBJ2-2, with 10 bases that match TRBD2. The CDR3 length is 17 residues. Trimming took 0 bases from V and 0 from J; bases not matched to a gene: 1. Per the germline V gene, CDR1 is KGHSH and CDR2 is LQKENI. This CDR3 is CASSPPGLASNTGELFF. CDR3 sequence (DNA): TGTGCCAGCTCACCACCGGGACTAGCGTCGAACACCGGGGAGCTGTTTTTT.

The chain uses TRBV28 and TRBJ2-5, with a tentative D call TRBD1 (5 bases). V dropped 2 bases and J dropped 1 base, with 11 bases sitting between them. The CDR3 sequence is 15 residues long. Germline V gene data show CDR1 as MDHEN and CDR2 as SYDVKM. In DNA form, the CDR3 reads TGTGCCAGCAGTTTACATGGGGCGGCCCAAGAGACCCAGTACTTC. Residues: CASSLHGAAQETQYF.